The next 21 T cell receptor beta chains were all read from a single sample in a study of chemoradiotherapy in HPV16-positive cancers. Only in-frame clones appear in the TCRdb table, and some are missing; sequencing was by immunoSEQ multiplex PCR. Among about 68,000 clones listed, about 90% were seen once. The source material was blood, sampled from a patient who underwent chemoradiotherapy. These receptors came from a human donor with HPV-associated anogenital cancer.

The chain uses TRBV4-1 and TRBJ1-2; 7 bases fit TRBD1. The V gene's germline CDR1 is MGHRA and CDR2 YSYEKL. J was trimmed by 3 bases and V by 3 bases; bases with no gene match: 10. This CDR3 comprises 16 residues. This CDR3 reads CASSHVQGPGDYGYTF. The CDR3 nucleotides read TGCGCCAGCAGCCACGTACAGGGGCCGGGCGACTATGGCTACACCTTC.

The V gene is TRBV5-1, the J gene TRBJ2-2, with D unclear. The V gene lost 0 bases and the J gene lost 4 bases, with 10 bases spanning the gap. Germline CDR1 reads SGHRS; CDR2 reads YFSETQ. This CDR3 spans 15 amino acids. The chain's CDR3 is CASSLDGPSTGELFF. For the CDR3, the DNA is TGCGCCAGCAGCTTGGATGGCCCCAGCACCGGGGAGCTGTTTTTT.

The chain couples TRBV5-6 to TRBJ1-1; no clear D. CDR3 length equals 15 residues. Germline CDR1 SGHDT, CDR2 YYEEEE. V was clipped by 4 bases and J by 5 bases, with 18 bases between them. CDR3 in DNA: TGTGCCAGCAGCCCCACCGGACCCACTGTGACTGAAGCTTTCTTT. This encodes CASSPTGPTVTEAFF.

The table lists this clone with a count of one. This sequence joins TRBV7-9 and TRBJ1-4; D remains ambiguous. CDR1 and CDR2 from the germline V gene are SEHNR and FQNEAQ (reference sequence). This CDR3 comprises 13 residues. Trimming stripped 2 bases from V and 4 bases from J, with 5 bases between. The CDR3: CASSLLNNEKLFF. The CDR3 DNA sequence: TGTGCCAGCAGCTTATTAAATAATGAAAAACTGTTTTTT.

The chain has TRBV7-9 and TRBJ1-3, with D perhaps matching TRBD1 (5 bases). The germline gives CDR1 SEHNR, CDR2 FQNEAQ (reference sequence). This CDR3 region has 16 residues. V was clipped by 5 bases and J by 0 bases, with 14 bases between them. This CDR3 is CASSAGRGPSGNTIYF. The CDR3 DNA reads TGTGCCAGCAGCGCAGGACGGGGACCCTCTGGAAACACCATATATTTT.

This sequence joins TRBV27 and TRBJ2-5, with a possible D match to TRBD2 (6 bases). This CDR3 region has 16 residues. Trimming removed 2 bases from V and 0 bases from J, with 13 bases in between. In germline, CDR1 is MNHEY, CDR2 SMNVEV (reference sequence). The CDR3 nucleotides are TGTGCCAGCAGTTTAATGGGGGGAGCGTACCAAGAGACCCAGTACTTC. This sequence encodes CASSLMGGAYQETQYF.

The chain couples TRBV2 to TRBJ2-3; 10 bases fit TRBD1. V trimming: 6 bases; J trimming: 9 bases; junction bases outside the gene matches: 0. The CDR3 runs to 11 residues. CDR1 and CDR2 (germline): SNHLY, FYNNEI. The CDR3 here is CASRTGGTQYF. DNA for the CDR3: TGTGCCAGCAGGACAGGGGGCACGCAGTATTTT.

The gene calls are TRBV25-1 and TRBJ2-1; D may be TRBD2 (6 bases). Looked up from germline, CDR1 is MGHDK and CDR2 is SYGVNS. V was clipped by 6 bases and J by 0 bases, with 15 bases between them. The CDR3 consists of 16 residues. In DNA, the CDR3 is TGTGCCAGCAGCGGAGGTAGCGGAGGCTCCTACAATGAGCAGTTCTTC. This gives the protein CASSGGSGGSYNEQFF.

This chain links TRBV30 with TRBJ2-1; TRBD2 matches 9 bases. Germline-derived CDR1 and CDR2 are GTSNPN and SVGIG (reference sequence). The CDR3 covers 15 residues. V lost 2 bases to trimming and J lost 8 bases; unmatched junction nucleotides: 10. Here the CDR3 reads CAWSPGLAGRYEQFF. CDR3 nucleotides: TGTGCCTGGAGTCCGGGGCTAGCGGGGAGATATGAGCAGTTCTTC.

This chain links TRBV5-1 with TRBJ2-3; 7 positions match TRBD2. Trimming cost V 3 bases and J 14 bases; bases outside gene matches: 6. The CDR3 contains 11 residues. Germline V CDR1 and CDR2: SGHRS, YFSETQ. CDR3 sequence (DNA): TGCGCCAGCAGCTCAGGACTAGACATGTATTTT. Protein sequence: CASSSGLDMYF.

The chain combines TRBV19 with TRBJ2-5; D is unclear. V was pared by 2 bases and J by 5 bases, with 9 bases between. Germline lookup yields CDR1 LNHDA and CDR2 SQIVND (reference sequence). The CDR3 contains 13 residues. CDR3 loop: CASSISPRETQYF. CDR3 DNA: TGTGCCAGTAGTATATCCCCCCGTGAGACCCAGTACTTC.

V usage is TRBV12-5 and J usage is TRBJ1-2; D is possibly TRBD1 (5 bases). With 1 base removed from V and 4 bases from J, the gap between germline ends came to 7 bases. The germline V gene encodes CDR1 LGHNT and CDR2 FRNRAP. The CDR3 consists of 13 residues. Here the CDR3 DNA reads TGTGCTAGTGGTTTGGGGGGACTCTATGGCTACACCTTC. Protein sequence: CASGLGGLYGYTF.

V gene TRBV10-2 combines with J gene TRBJ2-7, with TRBD2 as a possible D gene (6 bases). This CDR3 spans 14 amino acids. CDR1 and CDR2 from the germline V gene are WSHSY and SAAADI. V was cut by 1 base and J by 0 bases, with 7 bases left in between. CDR3 region: CASSEWGVSYEQYF. The CDR3 region has the DNA TGCGCCAGCAGTGAGTGGGGGGTCTCCTACGAGCAGTACTTC.

J is TRBJ1-5 and V is TRBV19, with 7 bases matching TRBD1. Germline loops: CDR1 LNHDA, CDR2 SQIVND (reference sequence). With V trimmed by 6 bases and J by 0 bases, 8 bases remained unmatched. The CDR3 length is 16 residues. DNA for the CDR3: TGTGCCAGTAGCGACAGGGAGAAATTTAGCAATCAGCCCCAGCATTTT. It encodes CASSDREKFSNQPQHF.

The chain employs TRBV11-2 and TRBJ1-4, with D maybe TRBD1 (5 bases). The CDR3 sequence is 15 residues long. Trimming took off 2 bases at V and 7 bases at J, with 14 bases between the two ends. The germline V gene encodes CDR1 SGHAT and CDR2 FQNNGV. The CDR3 coding sequence is TGTGCCAGCAGCTTACAGGGCCACGGGAGTGAAAAACTGTTTTTT. Protein sequence: CASSLQGHGSEKLFF. The variable domain in full, with the rest retrieved from reference TRBV11-2 and TRBJ1-4, is EAGVAQSPRYKIIEKRQSVAFWCNPISGHATLYWYQQILGQGPKLLIQFQNNGVVDDSQLPKDRFSAERLKGVDSTLKIQPAKLEDSAVYLCASSLQGHGSEKLFFGSGTQLSVL.

This chain links TRBV2 with TRBJ2-6; tentatively, D is TRBD1 (6 bases). From germline, CDR1 is SNHLY and CDR2 FYNNEI. This CDR3 spans 19 amino acids. Trimming took off 4 bases at V and 0 bases at J, with 19 bases between the two ends. CDR3 coding DNA: TGTGCCAGCAGTGGAACAGGGATCCCCTCTCTCTCTGGGGCCAACGTCCTGACTTTC. Translated: CASSGTGIPSLSGANVLTF.

V is TRBV2 and J is TRBJ1-2; D remains ambiguous. Trimming removed 4 bases from V and 1 base from J, with 10 bases in between. This CDR3 has 14 residues. CDR1 SNHLY and CDR2 FYNNEI come from the germline V gene. CDR3 bases: TGTGCCAGCAGTGTACTGGACTTTAACTATGGCTACACCTTC. Its protein is CASSVLDFNYGYTF. The full variable domain, rest sourced from reference TRBV2 and TRBJ1-2, is EPEVTQTPSHQVTQMGQEVILRCVPISNHLYFYWYRQILGQKVEFLVSFYNNEISEKSEIFDDQFSVERPDGSNFTLKIRSTKLEDSAMYFCASSVLDFNYGYTFGSGTRLTVV.

The chain recombines TRBV6-1 with TRBJ1-1; D is undetermined. The CDR3 is made up of 14 amino acids. Trimming removed 4 bases from V and 0 bases from J, with 9 bases in between. Germline-derived CDR1 and CDR2 are MNHNS and SASEGT. Here the CDR3 reads CASSGFPMNTEAFF. The CDR3, as DNA: TGTGCCAGCAGTGGTTTTCCAATGAACACTGAAGCTTTCTTT.

The chain employs TRBV28 and TRBJ1-2; D gene unclear. The germline V gene encodes CDR1 MDHEN and CDR2 SYDVKM. The CDR3 spans 10 residues. As DNA, the CDR3 is TGTGCAACGTCCACCTATGGCTACACCTTC. Translated, it gives CATSTYGYTF.

This sequence joins TRBV20-1 and TRBJ2-7; possibly TRBD1 for D (5 bases). Trimming took 7 bases from V and 5 from J, leaving 12 bases between them. Germline V gene sequence: CDR1 DFQATT, CDR2 SNEGSKA (reference sequence). This CDR3 contains 11 residues. CDR3 nucleotides: TGCAGTGGGCAGGGTTTACACGAGCAGTACTTC. This gives the protein CSGQGLHEQYF.

V usage is TRBV10-3 and J usage is TRBJ2-1; 10 bases match TRBD1. Per germline, CDR1 ENHRY and CDR2 SYGVKD. The CDR3 sequence is 17 residues long. V was clipped by 4 bases and J by 5 bases; unmatched bases: 11. DNA of the CDR3: TGTGCCATCAGTGCGGGACAGGGGAAGACAATGAACAATGAGCAGTTCTTC. Translated: CAISAGQGKTMNNEQFF.